The T cell receptor (beta chain) described here comes from a study of shared clonotypes between healthy human individuals. Study-level findings and limits: Represented diversity (both genetic and exposure-history) was limited by the small number of donors. Blood alone was sampled, and tissue repertoires likely differ.

In regard to this clone: Antigen unknown.

Sequencing was at deep level. PCR replicates from unsorted PBMC used 250 to 300 ng DNA, and this amount was roughly 33,000 T cell genomes. Produced via immunoSEQ multiplex PCR; TCRdb's table is partial and in-frame only. The repertoire holds approximately 500,000 clones, with approximately 78% as singletons. This receptor was obtained from a woman in her 40s in good health. Some clones in this sample may be carry-over from other donors' samples. The sequencing sample was made of PBMCs.

The CDR3 protein is CASSQEVGLQETQYF. The CDR3 coding sequence is TGTGCCAGCAGCCAAGAGGTAGGGCTCCAAGAGACCCAGTACTTC. V gene TRBV4-2 combines with J gene TRBJ2-5; D is uncertain. Germline V CDR1 and CDR2: LGHNA, YNFKEQ. The CDR3 contains 15 residues. V dropped 0 bases and J dropped 1 base, with 9 bases sitting between them.